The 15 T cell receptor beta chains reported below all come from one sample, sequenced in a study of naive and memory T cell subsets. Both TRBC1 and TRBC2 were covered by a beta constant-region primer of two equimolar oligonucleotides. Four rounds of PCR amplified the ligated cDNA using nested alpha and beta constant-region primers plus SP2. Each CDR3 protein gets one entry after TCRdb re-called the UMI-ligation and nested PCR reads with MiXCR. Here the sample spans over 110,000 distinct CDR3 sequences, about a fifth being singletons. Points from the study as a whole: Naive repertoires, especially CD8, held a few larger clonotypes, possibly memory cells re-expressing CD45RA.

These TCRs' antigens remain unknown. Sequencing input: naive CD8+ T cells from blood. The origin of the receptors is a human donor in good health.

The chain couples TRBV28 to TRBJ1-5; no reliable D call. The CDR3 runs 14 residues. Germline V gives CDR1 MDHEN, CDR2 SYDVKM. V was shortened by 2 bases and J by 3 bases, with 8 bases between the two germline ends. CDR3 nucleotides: TGTGCCAGCAGTTTAGCAGCGTTCAATCAGCCCCAGCATTTT. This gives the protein CASSLAAFNQPQHF.

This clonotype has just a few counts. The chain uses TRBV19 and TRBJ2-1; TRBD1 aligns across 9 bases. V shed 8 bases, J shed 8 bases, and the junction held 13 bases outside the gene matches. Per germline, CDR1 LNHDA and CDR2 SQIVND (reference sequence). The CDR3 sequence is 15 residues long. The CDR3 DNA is TGTGCCAGTCGACCTCCGGACAGGGGTTTCGATGAGCAGTTCTTC. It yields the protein CASRPPDRGFDEQFF. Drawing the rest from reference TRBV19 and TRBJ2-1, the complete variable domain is DGGITQSPKYLFRKEGQNVTLSCEQNLNHDAMYWYRQDPGQGLRLIYYSQIVNDFQKGDIAEGYSVSREKKESFPLTVTSAQKNPTAFYLCASRPPDRGFDEQFFGPGTRLTVL.

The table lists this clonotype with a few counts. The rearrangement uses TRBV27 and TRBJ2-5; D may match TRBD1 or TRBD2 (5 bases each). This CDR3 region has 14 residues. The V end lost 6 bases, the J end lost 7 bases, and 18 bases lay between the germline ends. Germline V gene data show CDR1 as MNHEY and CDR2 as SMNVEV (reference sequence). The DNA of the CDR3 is TGTGCCAGCAGCCCGGGACGGAACATTGGGACCCAGTACTTC. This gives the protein CASSPGRNIGTQYF.

The CDR3 DNA is TGTGCCAGCAGTTTTCGAGGCGGGCCGAGCACAGATACGCAGTATTTT. It codes for CASSFRGGPSTDTQYF. V gene TRBV28 combines with J gene TRBJ2-3; D is possibly TRBD2 (5 bases). This CDR3 has 16 amino acids. Looked up from germline, CDR1 is MDHEN and CDR2 is SYDVKM. The V end was cut by 3 bases, the J end by 0 bases, with 13 bases between. The variable domain in full, with the rest retrieved from reference TRBV28 and TRBJ2-3, is DVKVTQSSRYLVKRTGEKVFLECVQDMDHENMFWYRQDPGLGLRLIYFSYDVKMKEKGDIPEGYSVSREKKERFSLILESASTNQTSMYLCASSFRGGPSTDTQYFGPGTRLTVL.

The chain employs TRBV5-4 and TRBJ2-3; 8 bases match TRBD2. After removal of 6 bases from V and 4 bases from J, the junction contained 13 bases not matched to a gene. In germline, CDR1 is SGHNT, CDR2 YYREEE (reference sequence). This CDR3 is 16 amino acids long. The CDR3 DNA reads TGTGCCAGCACCGGGGCAGCGGGAGAACGTGCAGATACGCAGTATTTT. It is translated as CASTGAAGERADTQYF.

The CDR3 DNA follows: TGTGCCAGCAGCCAAGTATGGGGCCCTGAAGCTTTCTTT. This codes for CASSQVWGPEAFF. The chain is built from TRBV14 and TRBJ1-1; perhaps TRBD1 as D (5 bases). Germline V gives CDR1 SGHDN, CDR2 FVKESK. Trimming stripped 1 base from V and 6 bases from J, with 9 bases between. The CDR3 has 13 amino acids.

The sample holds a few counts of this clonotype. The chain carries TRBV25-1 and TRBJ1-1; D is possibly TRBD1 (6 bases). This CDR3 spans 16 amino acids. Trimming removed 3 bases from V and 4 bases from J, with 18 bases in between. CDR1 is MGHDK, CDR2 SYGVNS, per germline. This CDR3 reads CASSDGAGGGFTEAFF. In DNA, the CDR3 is TGTGCCAGCAGTGACGGGGCCGGAGGGGGATTCACTGAAGCTTTCTTT.

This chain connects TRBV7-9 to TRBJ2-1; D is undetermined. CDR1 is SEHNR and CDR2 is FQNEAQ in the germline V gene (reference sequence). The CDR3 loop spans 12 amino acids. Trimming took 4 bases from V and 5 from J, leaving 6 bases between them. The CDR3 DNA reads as TGTGCCAGCAGCTGGGGAAACAATGAGCAGTTCTTC. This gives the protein CASSWGNNEQFF.

The CDR3 DNA follows: TGTGCCAGCAGCCCAGACGGGGGCTCGACAGATACGCAGTATTTT. As protein: CASSPDGGSTDTQYF. The chain uses TRBV9 and TRBJ2-3, with D perhaps assigned TRBD1 or TRBD2 (6 bases each). Per germline, CDR1 SGDLS and CDR2 YYNGEE. With 4 bases removed from V and 3 bases from J, the gap between germline ends came to 15 bases. CDR3 length: 15 amino acids.

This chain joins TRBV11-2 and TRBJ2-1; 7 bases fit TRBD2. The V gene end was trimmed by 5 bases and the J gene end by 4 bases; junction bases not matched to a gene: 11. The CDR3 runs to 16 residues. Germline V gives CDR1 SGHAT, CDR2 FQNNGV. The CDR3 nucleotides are TGTGCCAGCAGCCAGCGGTCGGCGGGAGTGTACAATGAGCAGTTCTTC. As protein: CASSQRSAGVYNEQFF.

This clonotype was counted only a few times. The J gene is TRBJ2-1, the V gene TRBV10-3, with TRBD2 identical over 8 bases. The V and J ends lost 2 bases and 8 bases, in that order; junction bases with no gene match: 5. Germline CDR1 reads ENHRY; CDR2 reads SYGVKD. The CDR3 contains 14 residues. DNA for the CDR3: TGTGCCATCAGTGAGGTAGCGGGAAGGGATGAGCAGTTCTTC. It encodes CAISEVAGRDEQFF.

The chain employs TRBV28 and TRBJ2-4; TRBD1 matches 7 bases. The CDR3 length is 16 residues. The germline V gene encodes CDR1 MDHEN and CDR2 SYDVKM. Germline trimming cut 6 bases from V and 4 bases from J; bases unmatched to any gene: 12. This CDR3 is CASSFWTGKEKNIQYF. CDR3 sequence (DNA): TGTGCCAGCAGCTTTTGGACAGGAAAAGAGAAAAACATTCAGTACTTC.

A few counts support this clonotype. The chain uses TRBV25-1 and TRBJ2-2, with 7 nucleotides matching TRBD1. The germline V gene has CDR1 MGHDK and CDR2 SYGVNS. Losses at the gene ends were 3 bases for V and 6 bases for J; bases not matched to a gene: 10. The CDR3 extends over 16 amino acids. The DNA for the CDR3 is TGTGCCAGCAGTGAGTGGGCCGGACAGGTGGCCGGGGAGCTGTTTTTT. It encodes CASSEWAGQVAGELFF.

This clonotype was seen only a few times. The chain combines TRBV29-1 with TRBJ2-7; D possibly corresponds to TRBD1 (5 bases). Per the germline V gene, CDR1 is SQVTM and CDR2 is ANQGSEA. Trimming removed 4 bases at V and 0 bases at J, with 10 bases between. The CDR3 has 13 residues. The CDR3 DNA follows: TGCAGCGTTGGGGGCGGTGACTCCTACGAGCAGTACTTC. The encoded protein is CSVGGGDSYEQYF.

The chain's CDR3 is CASSSAPFGTGSHEQYF. The CDR3 DNA reads TGTGCCAGCAGTTCCGCCCCATTCGGGACAGGGTCCCACGAGCAGTACTTC. This chain uses TRBV12-3 or TRBV12-4 with TRBJ2-7; 9 bases are a match to TRBD1. With V trimmed by 4 bases and J by 5 bases, 15 bases remained unmatched. The CDR3 is 17 amino acids.